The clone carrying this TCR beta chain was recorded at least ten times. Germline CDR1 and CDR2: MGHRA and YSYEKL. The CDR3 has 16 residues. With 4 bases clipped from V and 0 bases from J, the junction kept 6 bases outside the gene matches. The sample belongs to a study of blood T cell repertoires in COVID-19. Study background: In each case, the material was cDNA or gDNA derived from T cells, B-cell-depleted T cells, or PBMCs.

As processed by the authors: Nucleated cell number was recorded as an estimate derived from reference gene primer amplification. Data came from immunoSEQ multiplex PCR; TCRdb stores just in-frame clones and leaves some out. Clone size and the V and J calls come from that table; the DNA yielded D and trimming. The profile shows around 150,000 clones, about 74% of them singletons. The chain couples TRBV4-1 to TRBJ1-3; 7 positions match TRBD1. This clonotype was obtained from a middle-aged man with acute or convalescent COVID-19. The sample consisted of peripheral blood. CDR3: CASSPTGWDSGNTIYF. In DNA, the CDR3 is TGCGCCAGCAGCCCGACAGGGTGGGACTCTGGAAACACCATATATTTT.